This T cell receptor beta chain stems from a study of naive and memory T cell subsets. Turning to this clonotype: Its target is unknown.

Study-level findings and limits: Gini index rose across naive, CM, EM and EMRA in CD4 and CD8. Especially in CD8 cells, naive repertoires contained a few larger clonotypes, possibly CD45RA-re-expressing memory cells.

Germline V lookup: CDR1 SGDLS, CDR2 YYNGEE. The CDR3 consists of 11 residues. The V gene lost 3 bases and the J gene lost 5 bases, with 3 bases spanning the gap. Both TRBC1 and TRBC2 were covered by a beta constant-region primer of two equimolar oligonucleotides. The ligated cDNA underwent four PCR rounds using SP2 and nested alpha and beta constant-region primers. Via MiXCR, TCRdb re-called the UMI-ligation and nested PCR reads, giving one row per CDR3 protein. Among under 150,000 distinct CDR3 sequences listed, roughly a fifth were seen once. The sequence was obtained from a human donor in good health. The sequenced material came from naive CD8+ T cells from blood. This chain links TRBV9 with TRBJ2-1; no definite D call. CDR3: CASSANNEQFF. The CDR3 DNA sequence: TGTGCCAGCAGCGCGAACAATGAGCAGTTCTTC.